The 2 T cell receptor beta chains below come from one sample, sequenced in a study of identical twins. TCRdb used MiXCR to reprocess the 5' RACE reads, holding one entry per CDR3 protein. Among roughly 630,000 distinct CDR3 sequences listed, about 7.1% were seen once. The data were also submitted as part of a second study, on yellow fever vaccine responses in identical twins.

Material: PBMCs. All receptors derive from a woman between 18 and 29 years old in good health.

In its sample, this clonotype was seen a few times. The chain is built from TRBV5-5 and TRBJ1-5; the match to TRBD1 covers 7 bases. Germline CDR1 SGHKS, CDR2 YYEKEE (reference sequence). V gave up 4 bases and J gave up 1 base; unmatched junction bases: 5. The CDR3 has 15 residues. CDR3 nucleotide sequence: TGTGCCAGCAGCACACAGGGGTACAGCAATCAGCCCCAGCATTTT. It yields the protein CASSTQGYSNQPQHF.

J is TRBJ2-7 and V is TRBV20-1, with unresolved D. Germline V gives CDR1 DFQATT, CDR2 SNEGSKA (reference sequence). Trimming took off 5 bases at V and 2 bases at J, with 16 bases between the two ends. The CDR3 contains 14 residues. In DNA form, the CDR3 reads TGCAGTGCTCCAGGCGAAGGGAATACCTACGAGCAGTACTTC. It encodes CSAPGEGNTYEQYF.